Included here is one TCR beta chain sequence, with context. The antigen this receptor binds is unknown. Base quality data are lacking; no much larger clone is found one base away. This sample was taken from a study of long-term antiretroviral therapy in people with HIV (dated by TCRdb to between 2021 and 2024). For the study in its entirety: The earliest samples were collected approximately a decade before the 2015 WHO recommendation for immediate ART, a period when ART was typically delayed until CD4 counts fell. A retrospective serial study tested whether changes in peripheral blood TRB repertoire composition and diversity were associated with ART initiation and durable HIV suppression. The cohort contributed about 180 cryopreserved PBMC samples from about 31 adults with confirmed HIV infection, collected serially over a mean of 6 years (range 1-12). About 40% of the 30 participants with HIV were female. No cross-contamination during QIAcube processing turned up in test extractions that ran a monoclonal T-cell line alongside around 34 polyclonal samples.

V is pared back by 8 bases and J by 3 bases, with 14 bases lying between the germline termini. The germline V gene (reference sequence) supplies CDR1 SEHNR and CDR2 FQNEAQ. The CDR3 holds 14 amino acids from the cysteine to the phenylalanine. The read is trimmed to its CDR3 DNA, 42 bases read in frame from base 1. Participants were included only if at least one PBMC sample before ART initiation and at least two post-ART samples were available. All participants with HIV were treated in the United States of America. Before DNA extraction, cryopreserved samples of about 1-11 million PBMC were thawed and then washed. At the time of the earliest PBMC sample for each participant with HIV, ages ranged from roughly 23 to 60 years. PBMC samples from each participant spanned 1-4 timepoints before ART initiation and 2-8 timepoints after ART initiation, with a median of 7 samples. Serial HIV viral load, CD4+ T-cell count, ART history and demographic data were obtained for every participant. A Qiagen kit on a QIAcube was used to extract genomic DNA from unsorted PBMC, with samples processed in batches of 12.

The investigation overall reported the following: Since PBMC availability was limited, sequencing covered only the TCR beta chain, with no alpha chain pairing. The samples were dated from about 2003 to 2018, and the ART regimens that were used may be less effective than current ART regimens. Starting ART was linked to a significant rise in TRB diversity, yet even after long-term ART the diversity remained significantly lower than in transplant donor controls. Inferences about post-ART repertoire changes are limited because no data were available on ART adherence, viral resistance or therapy changes. CDR3 length ranges in HIV repertoires were narrower than in controls, and network structure suggested an antigen-experienced repertoire with only a slight naive shift after ART. Because cell numbers in pre-ART samples were limited, unsorted PBMC were profiled instead of sorted CD4+ and CD8+ T cells. The repertoire was dominated across all time points by expanded TRB clones identified before ART initiation, although this dominance was seen to fluctuate and to decrease in many PLHIV after ART.

The immunoSEQ hsTCRB v3.0 assay was used at survey level resolution to sequence the TRB variable region. The target sequencing depth for TRB was roughly 40,000-55,000 T-cell genomes per sample. TRB libraries were pooled and sequenced on an Illumina MiSeq using a v3 150-cycle kit. Under the source paper's analysis protocol: Repertoire analysis was run in R within a reproducible Nextflow workflow that covered QC, data transformation and analysis. Custom analyses were implemented in LymphoSeq2, an R package for AIRR-Seq data exploration. Several samples that yielded fewer than 5000 total TRB sequences were excluded, so that 150 to 200 HIV repertoires were analyzed. Among the roughly 190 retained HIV repertoires, 55 to 60 were collected before ART initiation and 129 after ART initiation. Each repertoire was downsampled to 5000 TRB nucleotide sequences, and summary statistics were averaged across 100 downsampling iterations. TRB sequences were retained for analysis only if CDR3 regions of at least seven amino acids were present. Two measures captured diversity: a Shannon entropy-derived clonality score and the Gini coefficient. In the repertoire networks, any two of the top 5000 CDR3 amino acid sequences were linked whenever the two sequences differed by an edit distance of one. For TRB CDR3 amino acid sequences, GLIPH2 was used to predict antigen specificity groups and MHC restriction. Known CMV, EBV, HIV or tissue antigen associations were flagged by matching CDR3 amino acid sequences against VDJdb and McPAS-TCR. Pre-ART, post-ART and control groups were compared with Wilcoxon signed-rank tests and Holm-Bonferroni correction. Sourced from immuneACCESS, this table was stored by TCRdb with only in-frame sequences that have V and J called. A share of the clones is absent; for the studies checked, an unresolved V gene accounts for under half, and the remainder has no known explanation. The DNA was the basis for D and trimming; V, J and clone size are from that table. The sample records 20,000 or so clones, approximately 86% of which are singletons. The ten largest clones represent about 11% of the sample.

The V and J segments used are TRBV7-9 and TRBJ2-1, with the D gene tentatively TRBD1 or TRBD2, based on 5 matching bases in each. This clonotype originated in a man aged 40-55 years with HIV. Sequenced material: unsorted PBMCs, taken 0.5 years after starting antiretroviral therapy. CDR3 reads: CASWDQSGYNEQFF. The sequenced DNA: TGTGCCAGCTGGGACCAGAGCGGCTACAATGAGCAGTTCTTC.